Below are 18 T cell receptor beta chains sequenced from a single sample in a study of blood T cell repertoires in COVID-19. Assay used: immunoSEQ multiplex PCR; TCRdb lists only in-frame clones, some missing. The table lists 300,000 to 450,000 clones, approximately 87% of them singletons, with about 10% in the top ten. The source material was peripheral blood. Receptor source: a woman aged 30 to 39 with COVID-19, enrolled during active disease.

This clone turned up a few times. The chain links TRBV27 to TRBJ1-5, with 7 bases fitting TRBD1. The CDR3 covers 13 residues. Germline loops: CDR1 MNHEY, CDR2 SMNVEV (reference sequence). The trim removed 4 bases at V and 6 bases at J, leaving 3 bases unmatched. CDR3 coding DNA: TGTGCCAGCAGTTCGAGGGGGCCTCAGCCCCAGCATTTT. Translating it yields CASSSRGPQPQHF.

The V and J genes are TRBV24-1 and TRBJ2-2; TRBD2 aligns across 7 bases. Germline values: CDR1 KGHDR, CDR2 SFDVKD. Losses at the gene ends were 3 bases for V and 2 bases for J; bases not matched to a gene: 5. This CDR3 is built from 16 residues. The CDR3 loop is CATSDTGTINTGELFF. The CDR3 DNA is TGTGCCACCAGTGATACGGGGACTATCAACACCGGGGAGCTGTTTTTT.

This clone came up a few times. The same CDR3 can be traced to other DNA sequences in this sample. The chain uses TRBV9 and TRBJ1-6; TRBD1 matches 10 bases. This CDR3 region has 16 residues. J was trimmed by 5 bases and V by 4 bases; bases with no gene match: 6. CDR1 is SGDLS, CDR2 YYNGEE, per germline. CDR3 coding DNA: TGTGCCAGCAGCCTGGGGGGACAGGGGAATAATTCACCCCTCCACTTT. This translates into CASSLGGQGNNSPLHF.

This clone was recorded once. V and J are TRBV6-2 or TRBV6-3 and TRBJ2-1; 10 positions agree with TRBD2. From germline, CDR1 is MNHEY and CDR2 SVGEGT. Trimming cost V 5 bases and J 6 bases; bases outside gene matches: 7. The CDR3 covers 15 residues. CDR3: CASSHSGRAGNEQFF. In DNA form, the CDR3 reads TGTGCCAGCAGTCACAGCGGGAGGGCCGGCAATGAGCAGTTCTTC.

This rearrangement joins TRBV2 to TRBJ2-6; 7 nucleotides agree with TRBD2. J gave up 0 bases and V 4 bases, and 9 bases lay outside the gene matches. In germline, CDR1 is SNHLY, CDR2 FYNNEI. This CDR3 is built from 18 residues. The CDR3 DNA follows: TGTGCCAGCAGTGGGGGGGGACTTCGGAGCTCTGGGGCCAACGTCCTGACTTTC. This translates into CASSGGGLRSSGANVLTF.

The chain has TRBV7-3 and TRBJ2-2; weak D call: TRBD1 (5 bases). Trimming removed 4 bases at V and 7 bases at J, with 13 bases between. This CDR3 contains 14 residues. CDR1 and CDR2 (germline): SGHTA, FQGTGA. The CDR3 DNA reads TGTGCCAGCAGCTCCGGACAAAATGTCGGGGAGCTGTTTTTT. The encoded protein is CASSSGQNVGELFF.

The chain employs TRBV9 and TRBJ2-1; 9 bases are shared with TRBD2. There are 13 residues in the CDR3. Per germline, CDR1 SGDLS and CDR2 YYNGEE. Written as DNA, the CDR3 is TGTGCGAGCGGGAGGTCCTCCTACAATGAGCAGTTCTTC. Its translation is CASGRSSYNEQFF.

This clone has more than one count but fewer than ten. The J gene is TRBJ2-3, the V gene TRBV7-2; TRBD2 matches 12 bases. The J segment lost 3 bases and the V segment lost 6 bases, leaving 10 bases of the junction unmatched. The germline V gene encodes CDR1 SGHTA and CDR2 FQGNSA. The CDR3 sequence is 17 residues long. The CDR3 here is CASRSSGRAPGTDTQYF. As DNA, the CDR3 is TGTGCCAGCAGATCTAGCGGGAGGGCCCCGGGGACAGATACGCAGTATTTT.

CDR3 in DNA: TGTGCCAGCAGTTTGGTGACTAGAGGGTACACCGGGGAGCTGTTTTTT. Translated, it gives CASSLVTRGYTGELFF. The chain recombines TRBV28 with TRBJ2-2; possibly TRBD2 for D (6 bases). Trimming shortened V by 3 bases and J by 3 bases, and 14 bases separated the two germline ends. This CDR3 region has 16 residues. Germline values: CDR1 MDHEN, CDR2 SYDVKM.

The chain employs TRBV6-1 and TRBJ2-7; 8 positions match TRBD2. The V and J ends lost 2 bases and 3 bases, in that order; junction bases with no gene match: 12. This CDR3 comprises 17 residues. The V gene's germline CDR1 is MNHNS and CDR2 SASEGT. In DNA form, the CDR3 reads TGTGCCAGCAGTGAAACTAGCGGAACCTCGTGGTTCTACGAGCAGTACTTC. Its protein is CASSETSGTSWFYEQYF.

CDR3 nucleotide sequence: TGCGCCAGCAGCCGATTGCCCGGGACAGGGCTTTACAATGAGCAGTTCTTC. This gives the protein CASSRLPGTGLYNEQFF. The rearrangement joins TRBV4-1 to TRBJ2-1; 9 positions agree with TRBD1. Trimming removed 4 bases from V and 4 bases from J; junction bases left unmatched: 11. CDR3 size: 17 residues. CDR1 and CDR2 (germline): MGHRA, YSYEKL.

This chain uses TRBV6-5 with TRBJ1-1; 7 nucleotides line up with TRBD1. J lost 0 bases, V lost 6 bases, and 4 bases had no gene match. The CDR3 totals 14 residues. The germline V gene encodes CDR1 MNHEY and CDR2 SVGAGI. The CDR3 protein is CASRSTGMNTEAFF. The CDR3 DNA is TGTGCCAGCAGATCGACAGGGATGAACACTGAAGCTTTCTTT.

The chain uses TRBV27 and TRBJ2-1; possible D gene TRBD2, 6 bases. Per germline, CDR1 MNHEY and CDR2 SMNVEV (reference sequence). V was pared by 5 bases and J by 0 bases, with 11 bases between. The CDR3 consists of 15 residues. CDR3 residues: CASSPSAHSYNEQFF. The CDR3 DNA reads TGTGCCAGCAGTCCTAGCGCTCACTCCTACAATGAGCAGTTCTTC.

The rearrangement links TRBV28 to TRBJ2-7; the D gene is possibly TRBD2 (6 bases). The length of the CDR3 is 12 residues. The V end lost 6 bases, the J end lost 2 bases, and 8 bases lay between the germline ends. From germline, CDR1 is MDHEN and CDR2 SYDVKM. CDR3: CASSGSPYEQYF. The DNA of the CDR3 is TGTGCCAGCAGCGGGAGCCCCTACGAGCAGTACTTC.

This rearrangement joins TRBV7-3 to TRBJ2-3; the match to TRBD2 covers 7 bases. V shed 5 bases and J 2 bases; nucleotides not matched to a gene: 13. Looked up from germline, CDR1 is SGHTA and CDR2 is FQGTGA. The length of the CDR3 is 17 residues. Written as DNA, the CDR3 is TGTGCCAGCAGCATCCCCCAATCTAGCGGACCCACAGATACGCAGTATTTT. Translated: CASSIPQSSGPTDTQYF.

The V and J genes are TRBV15 and TRBJ2-7; D is perhaps TRBD2 (6 bases). CDR3 size: 14 residues. Trimming pared 0 bases from V and 5 bases from J, leaving 11 bases between. CDR1 LNHNV and CDR2 YYDKDF come from the germline V gene (reference sequence). CDR3: CATSRDRGSNEQYF. Here the CDR3 DNA reads TGTGCCACCAGCAGAGATCGGGGGAGTAACGAGCAGTACTTC.

The rearrangement uses TRBV6-5 and TRBJ1-1; possible D gene TRBD1, 5 bases. The germline V and J ends were trimmed by 6 bases and 4 bases, with 9 bases remaining between them. The CDR3 contains 12 residues. Germline V gene sequence: CDR1 MNHEY, CDR2 SVGAGI. The CDR3 sequence: CASSKTVTEAFF. CDR3 sequence (DNA): TGTGCCAGCAGCAAGACAGTCACTGAAGCTTTCTTT.

This chain connects TRBV3-1 (or the pseudogene TRBV3-2) to TRBJ2-2; maybe TRBD2 (6 bases). V lost 0 bases and J lost 0, with 11 bases in between. The CDR3 extends over 17 amino acids. Germline-derived CDR1 and CDR2 are LGHDT and YNNKEL (reference sequence). DNA of the CDR3: TGTGCCAGCAGCCAAGAATTCTCTAGCGCGAACACCGGGGAGCTGTTTTTT. This translates into CASSQEFSSANTGELFF.